The clone carrying this T cell receptor beta chain was detected ten times or more. The antigen is unknown. One entry per CDR3 protein, called by TCRdb with MiXCR from the 5' RACE reads. The data hold 55,000 to 75,000 distinct CDR3 sequences, with around 30% observed a single time. The CDR3 contains 15 residues. Trimming at V came to 5 bases and at J to 4 bases, leaving 8 bases not matched to a gene. Germline V gene lookup returns CDR1 MDHEN and CDR2 SYDVKM. General study findings and limits: The TCR gene usage of tumor memory CD4+ T cells clustered together with blood and lymph node memory CD4+ cells and with lymph node naive CD4+ cells.

The chain couples TRBV28 to TRBJ1-5; TRBD1 matches at 7 bases. The clonotype was recovered from a female donor with breast cancer. The specimen sequenced was tumor-infiltrating naive CD4+ T cells sorted from the breast tumor. The subset was: naive CD4+ T cells, CD4+CD45RA+CD25-. The DNA of the CDR3 is TGTGCCAGCAGTCCTTACCTACAGGGGAATCAGCCCCAGCATTTT. Translating gives CASSPYLQGNQPQHF.